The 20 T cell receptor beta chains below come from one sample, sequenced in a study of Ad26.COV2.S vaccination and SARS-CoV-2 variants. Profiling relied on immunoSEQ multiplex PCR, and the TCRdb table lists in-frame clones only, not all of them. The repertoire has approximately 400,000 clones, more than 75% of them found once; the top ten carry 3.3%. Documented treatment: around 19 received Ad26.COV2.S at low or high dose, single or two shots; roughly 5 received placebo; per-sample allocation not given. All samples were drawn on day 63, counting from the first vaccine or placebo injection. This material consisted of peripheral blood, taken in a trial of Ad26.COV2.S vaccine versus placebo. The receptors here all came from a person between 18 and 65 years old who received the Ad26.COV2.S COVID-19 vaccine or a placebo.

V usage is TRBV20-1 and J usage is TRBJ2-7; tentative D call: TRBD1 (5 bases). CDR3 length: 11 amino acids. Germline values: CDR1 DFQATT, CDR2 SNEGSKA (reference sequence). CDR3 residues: CSAPRGDEQYF. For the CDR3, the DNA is TGCAGCGCCCCTAGGGGCGACGAGCAGTACTTC.

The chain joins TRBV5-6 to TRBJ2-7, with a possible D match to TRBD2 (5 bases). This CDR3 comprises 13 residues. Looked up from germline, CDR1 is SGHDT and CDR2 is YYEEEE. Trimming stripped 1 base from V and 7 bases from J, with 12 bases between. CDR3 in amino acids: CASSLRVAWEQYF. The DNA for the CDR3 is TGTGCCAGCAGCTTGAGGGTAGCGTGGGAGCAGTACTTC.

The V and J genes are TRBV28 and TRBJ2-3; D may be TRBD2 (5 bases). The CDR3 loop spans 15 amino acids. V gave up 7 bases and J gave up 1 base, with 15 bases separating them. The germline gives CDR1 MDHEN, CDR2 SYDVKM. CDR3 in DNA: TGTGCCAGCAACGGAGAGGGTCTAGGCACAGATACGCAGTATTTT. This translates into CASNGEGLGTDTQYF.

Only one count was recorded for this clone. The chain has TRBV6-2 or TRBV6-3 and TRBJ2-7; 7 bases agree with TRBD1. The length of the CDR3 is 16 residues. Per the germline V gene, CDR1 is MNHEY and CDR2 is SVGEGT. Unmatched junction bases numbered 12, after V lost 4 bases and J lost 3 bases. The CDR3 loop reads CASSWPLDRAGYEQYF. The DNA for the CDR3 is TGTGCCAGCAGTTGGCCCCTTGACAGGGCTGGCTACGAGCAGTACTTC.

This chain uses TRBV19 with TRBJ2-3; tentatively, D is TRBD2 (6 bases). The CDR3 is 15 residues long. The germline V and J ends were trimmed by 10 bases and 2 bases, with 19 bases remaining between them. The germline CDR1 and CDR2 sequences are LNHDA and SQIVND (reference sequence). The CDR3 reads CATPHTTGDTDTQYF. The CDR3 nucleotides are TGTGCCACCCCCCACACAACGGGGGACACAGATACGCAGTATTTT.

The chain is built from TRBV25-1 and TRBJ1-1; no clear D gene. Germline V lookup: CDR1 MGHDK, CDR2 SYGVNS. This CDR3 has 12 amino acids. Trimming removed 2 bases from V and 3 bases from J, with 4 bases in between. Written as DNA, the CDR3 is TGTGCCAGCAGTGAAGCCCACACTGAAGCTTTCTTT. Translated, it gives CASSEAHTEAFF.

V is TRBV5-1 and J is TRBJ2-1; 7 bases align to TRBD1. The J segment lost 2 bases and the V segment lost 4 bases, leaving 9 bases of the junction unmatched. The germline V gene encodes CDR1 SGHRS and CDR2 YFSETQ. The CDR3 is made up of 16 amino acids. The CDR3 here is CASSQGTAAPYNEQFF. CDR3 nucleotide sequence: TGCGCCAGCAGCCAAGGGACAGCCGCCCCCTACAATGAGCAGTTCTTC.

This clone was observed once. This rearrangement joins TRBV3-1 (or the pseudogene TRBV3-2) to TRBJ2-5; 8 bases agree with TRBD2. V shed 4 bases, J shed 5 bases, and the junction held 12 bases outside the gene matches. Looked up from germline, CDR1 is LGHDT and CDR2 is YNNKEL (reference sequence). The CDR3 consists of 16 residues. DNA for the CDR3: TGTGCCAGCAGCCCAGTGATAGCGGGACGGGGGGAGACCCAGTACTTC. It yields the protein CASSPVIAGRGETQYF.

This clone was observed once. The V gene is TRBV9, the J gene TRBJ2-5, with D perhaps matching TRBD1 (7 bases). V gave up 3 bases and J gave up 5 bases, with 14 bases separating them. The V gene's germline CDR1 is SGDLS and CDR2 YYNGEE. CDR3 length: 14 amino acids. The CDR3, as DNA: TGTGCCAGCAGCGACTGGGCAGGGGGGGAGACCCAGTACTTC. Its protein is CASSDWAGGETQYF.

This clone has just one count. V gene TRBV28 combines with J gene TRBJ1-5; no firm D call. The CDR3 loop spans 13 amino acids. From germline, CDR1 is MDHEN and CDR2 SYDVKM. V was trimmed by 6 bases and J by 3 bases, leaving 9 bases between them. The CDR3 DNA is TGTGCCAGCAGCCCGGACCCCAATCAGCCCCAGCATTTT. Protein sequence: CASSPDPNQPQHF.

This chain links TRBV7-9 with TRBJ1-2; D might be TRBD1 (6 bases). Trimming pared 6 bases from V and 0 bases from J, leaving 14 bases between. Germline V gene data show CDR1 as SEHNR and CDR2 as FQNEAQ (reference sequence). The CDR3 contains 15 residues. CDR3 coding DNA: TGTGCCAGCAGTCCGGGGGACATCGCTAACTATGGCTACACCTTC. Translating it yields CASSPGDIANYGYTF. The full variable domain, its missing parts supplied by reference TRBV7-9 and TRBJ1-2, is DTGVSQNPRHKITKRGQNVTFRCDPISEHNRLYWYRQTLGQGPEFLTYFQNEAQLEKSRLLSDRFSAERPKGSFSTLEIQRTEQGDSAMYLCASSPGDIANYGYTFGSGTRLTVV.

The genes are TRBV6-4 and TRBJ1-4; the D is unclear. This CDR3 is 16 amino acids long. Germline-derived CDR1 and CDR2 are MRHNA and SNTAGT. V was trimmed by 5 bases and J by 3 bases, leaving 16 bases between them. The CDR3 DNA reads TGTGCCAGCAGTACCCAGCATACATCTGCTAATGAAAAACTGTTTTTT. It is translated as CASSTQHTSANEKLFF.

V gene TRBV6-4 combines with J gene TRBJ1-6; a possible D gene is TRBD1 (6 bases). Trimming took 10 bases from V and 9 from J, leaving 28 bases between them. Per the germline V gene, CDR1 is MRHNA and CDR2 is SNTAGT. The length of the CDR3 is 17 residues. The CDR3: CAIRWGLQFRGRSPLHF. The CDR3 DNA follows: TGTGCCATCCGTTGGGGGCTACAGTTCCGGGGGCGTTCACCCCTCCACTTT.

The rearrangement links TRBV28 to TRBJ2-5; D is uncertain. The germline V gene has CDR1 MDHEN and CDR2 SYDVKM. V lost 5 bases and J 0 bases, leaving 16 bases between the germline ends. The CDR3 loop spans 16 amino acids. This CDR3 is CASSPLGLGYQETQYF. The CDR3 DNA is TGTGCCAGCAGTCCCCTTGGATTGGGGTACCAAGAGACCCAGTACTTC.

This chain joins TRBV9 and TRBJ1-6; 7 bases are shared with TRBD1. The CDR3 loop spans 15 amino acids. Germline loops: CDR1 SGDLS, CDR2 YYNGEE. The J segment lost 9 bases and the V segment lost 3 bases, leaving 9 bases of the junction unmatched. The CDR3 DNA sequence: TGTGCCAGCAGCGAGCAGACAGGGTCGGGTTCACCCCTCCACTTT. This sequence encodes CASSEQTGSGSPLHF. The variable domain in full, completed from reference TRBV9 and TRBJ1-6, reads DSGVTQTPKHLITATGQRVTLRCSPRSGDLSVYWYQQSLDQGLQFLIQYYNGEERAKGNILERFSAQQFPDLHSELNLSSLELGDSALYFCASSEQTGSGSPLHFGNGTRLTVT.

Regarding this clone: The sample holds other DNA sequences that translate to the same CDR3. In DNA form, the CDR3 reads TGTGCCAGCAGCTTAGGACAGGGATACTACGAGCAGTACTTC. This encodes CASSLGQGYYEQYF. The chain is built from TRBV11-2 and TRBJ2-7; 7 bases map to TRBD1. CDR1 and CDR2 (germline): SGHAT, FQNNGV. The CDR3 spans 14 residues. Losses at the gene ends were 1 base for V and 3 bases for J; bases not matched to a gene: 3.

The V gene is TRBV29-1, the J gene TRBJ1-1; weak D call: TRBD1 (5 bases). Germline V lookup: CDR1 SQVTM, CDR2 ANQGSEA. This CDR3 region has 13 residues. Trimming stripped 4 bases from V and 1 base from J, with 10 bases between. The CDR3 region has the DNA TGCAGCGTTGTCCAACAGGCGAACACTGAAGCTTTCTTT. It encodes CSVVQQANTEAFF. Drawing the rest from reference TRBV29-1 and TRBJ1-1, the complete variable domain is SAVISQKPSRDICQRGTSLTIQCQVDSQVTMMFWYRQQPGQSLTLIATANQGSEATYESGFVIDKFPISRPNLTFSTLTVSNMSPEDSSIYLCSVVQQANTEAFFGQGTRLTVV.

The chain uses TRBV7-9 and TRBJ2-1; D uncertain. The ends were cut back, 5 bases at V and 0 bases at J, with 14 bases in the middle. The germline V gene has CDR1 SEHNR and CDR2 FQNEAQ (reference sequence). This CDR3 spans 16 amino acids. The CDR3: CASSPVDLPSYNEQFF. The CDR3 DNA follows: TGTGCCAGCAGCCCGGTTGATCTCCCCTCCTACAATGAGCAGTTCTTC.

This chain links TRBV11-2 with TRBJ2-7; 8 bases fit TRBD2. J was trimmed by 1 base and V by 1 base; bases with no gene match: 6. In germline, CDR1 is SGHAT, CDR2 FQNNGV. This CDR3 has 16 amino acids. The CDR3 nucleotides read TGTGCCAGCAGCTTAGGCCCGGGAGGGGGGTCCTACGAGCAGTACTTC. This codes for CASSLGPGGGSYEQYF.

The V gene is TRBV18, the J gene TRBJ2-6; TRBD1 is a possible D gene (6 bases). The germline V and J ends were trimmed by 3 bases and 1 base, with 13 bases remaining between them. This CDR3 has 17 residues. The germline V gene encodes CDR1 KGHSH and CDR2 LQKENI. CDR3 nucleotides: TGTGCCAGCTCACCTTCCGGGACACCTTCTGGGGCCAACGTCCTGACTTTC. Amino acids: CASSPSGTPSGANVLTF.